This TCR beta chain originates from a study of cytomegalovirus exposure and HLA in healthy donors. The CDR3 has 14 amino acids. CDR1 and CDR2 (germline): LGHNA, YSLEER. V lost 1 base, J lost 4 bases, and 10 bases lay in between. Assay used: immunoSEQ multiplex PCR; TCRdb lists only in-frame clones, some missing. Here the sample spans about 340,000 clones, about nine tenths being singletons. The sample comprised PBMCs. The sequence was obtained from a woman between 18 and 29 years old in good health and CMV-seronegative. J is TRBJ2-5 and V is TRBV4-3, with D unclear. The CDR3 DNA reads as TGCGCCAGCAGCCAAGTATGGGCATTAGAGACCCAGTACTTC. Encoded protein: CASSQVWALETQYF.